Listed below are T cell receptor beta chains from one sample, sequenced in a study of T-cell memory formation after mild COVID-19. One entry per CDR3 protein, called by TCRdb with MiXCR from the 5' RACE reads. The repertoire holds about 470,000 distinct CDR3 sequences, with around a sixth as singletons. The material sequenced was PBMCs or a T cell subset sorted from them (not recorded which). All receptors derive from an adult woman who had mild COVID-19 (a few samples of this study predate the infection). Cell type and time point are not known. Each CDR3 is given with its conserved first and last residue. D genes are given only for firm matches. The size entry is marked missing in some rows and otherwise reads once, few, many or a size class.

cdr3_nt	cdr3_aa	d_call	clone_size	v_call	j_call
TGTGCCAGCAGCAAACTCGTTAGGGAAACTGAAGCTTTCTTT	CASSKLVRETEAFF	.	few	TRBV7-9	TRBJ1-1
TGTGCCAGCAGTAATAGCGGCTCCTACAATGAGCAGTTCTTC	CASSNSGSYNEQFF	.	few	TRBV6-6	TRBJ2-1
TGTGCCAGCAGAATACTAGCGGGGGAAAGCACAGATACGCAGTATTTT	CASRILAGESTDTQYF	TRBD2	few	TRBV2	TRBJ2-3
TGTGCCAGCCGCAGGGCTAACTATGGCTACACCTTC	CASRRANYGYTF	.	few	TRBV2	TRBJ1-2
TGCAGTGCTAGTCCCCTGGCGGGGGACCAAGAGACCCAGTACTTC	CSASPLAGDQETQYF	TRBD2	.	TRBV20-1	TRBJ2-5
TGTGCCAGCACCCCGGGGAACAGAAACATTCAGTACTTC	CASTPGNRNIQYF	.	few	TRBV2	TRBJ2-4
TGTGCCAGCAGTCGGGACAGTCAAAGACTGTTTTTT	CASSRDSQRLFF	TRBD1	.	TRBV7-9	TRBJ1-4
TGCAGTGCTAGAGATTCTGGGCGGGAGGCCCTCCGCACAGATACGCAGTATTTT	CSARDSGREALRTDTQYF	TRBD2	.	TRBV20-1	TRBJ2-3
TGTGCCAGCAGACCCGGACAGGGCACAGATACGCAGTATTTT	CASRPGQGTDTQYF	TRBD1	many	TRBV5-4	TRBJ2-3
TGTGCCAGCAAGTCCACCGGGATTGGCTACACCTTC	CASKSTGIGYTF	.	.	TRBV27	TRBJ1-2
TGCAGCGCGTCTGACAGGGCTATAAACACTGAAGCTTTCTTT	CSASDRAINTEAFF	TRBD1	few	TRBV29-1	TRBJ1-1
TGCGCCAGCAGCTGGTTGGGGAGCGGTGAGCAGTTCTTC	CASSWLGSGEQFF	.	few	TRBV5-1	TRBJ2-1
TGCGCCAGCAGCCAAGATCTGGGGTCTAATGAAAAACTGTTTTTT	CASSQDLGSNEKLFF	.	few	TRBV4-3	TRBJ1-4
TGTGCCAGCAGCCCGTCCCCCACTTACACTGAAGCTTTCTTT	CASSPSPTYTEAFF	.	few	TRBV11-3	TRBJ1-1
TGTGCTAGTGGTTTGGAGCATGGCTCACCTGAAGCTTTCTTT	CASGLEHGSPEAFF	.	.	TRBV12-5	TRBJ1-1
TGCAGCGTTGGAGAGGATACGCAGTATTTT	CSVGEDTQYF	.	.	TRBV29-1	TRBJ2-3
TGCAGCACTCCACGACCGGACAGGGGGGACACCGGGGAGCTGTTTTTT	CSTPRPDRGDTGELFF	TRBD1	few	TRBV29-1	TRBJ2-2
TGTGCCACCAGCAGTTGGGAGGCGGGAGGGTACGAGCAGTACTTC	CATSSWEAGGYEQYF	TRBD2	few	TRBV15	TRBJ2-7
TGTGCCAGCAGTTACCGGGACAACGGCCAGCCCCAGCATTTT	CASSYRDNGQPQHF	.	.	TRBV27	TRBJ1-5
TGTGCCAGCAGCCAAGACGGGCTTAATAATTCACCCCTCCACTTT	CASSQDGLNNSPLHF	.	.	TRBV14	TRBJ1-6
TGTGCCTGGGGTCGGAACACTGAAGCTTTCTTT	CAWGRNTEAFF	.	many	TRBV30	TRBJ1-1
TGCAGTGCCCTGCCGTGGGATACGCAGTATTTT	CSALPWDTQYF	.	.	TRBV20-1	TRBJ2-3
TGTGCCAGCAGACCCCTCCGTAACAGGGAGGTCCTTTACGGCTACACCTTC	CASRPLRNREVLYGYTF	.	few	TRBV6-2/TRBV6-3	TRBJ1-2
TGTGCCAGCAGCTCAGCGGAGCAAGTTGACCAGTACTTC	CASSSAEQVDQYF	.	.	TRBV12-3/TRBV12-4	TRBJ2-5
TGTGCCAGCAGTGAATCGGGTGGGGCCAGCAATCAGCCCCAGCATTTT	CASSESGGASNQPQHF	.	few	TRBV25-1	TRBJ1-5
TGCGCCAGCAGCCCCCTAGGGGTGGCCGTCTACAATGAGCAGTTCTTC	CASSPLGVAVYNEQFF	.	many	TRBV4-3	TRBJ2-1
TGTGCCAGCAGCTTCCAGGGGGAGGCTGAAGCTTTCTTT	CASSFQGEAEAFF	TRBD1	.	TRBV11-2	TRBJ1-1